The 8 T cell receptor beta chains in this list originate from one sample, sequenced in a study of tumor-infiltrating lymphocytes in primary liver carcinoma. Total RNA (about 500 ng) served as template for TCR beta cDNA synthesis primed by a constant-region primer. Libraries for TCR beta were built through three nested multiplex PCR rounds, which together made up a slightly modified ARM-PCR procedure. Use of TRBV1-TRBV30 forward primers with a C-beta reverse primer characterized the first two PCR rounds, which lasted about 10 cycles each. TCRdb redid the calling of the multiplex PCR reads with MiXCR, one entry per CDR3 protein. The sample records a few hundred thousand distinct CDR3 sequences, more than 55% being singletons. Unsorted whole blood supplied the blood RNA, and germline DNA was isolated too. Sequenced input: peripheral blood. These receptor sequences come from a woman between 25 and 40 years old with primary liver carcinoma and hepatitis B virus infection.

The rearrangement links TRBV5-4 to TRBJ2-1, with 12 bases fitting TRBD2. Germline V gene sequence: CDR1 SGHNT, CDR2 YYREEE (reference sequence). The CDR3 has 15 residues. Trimming cost V 1 base and J 8 bases; bases outside gene matches: 4. The CDR3 coding sequence is TGTGCCAGCAGCTTGACTAGCGGGGGGAACGATGAGCAGTTCTTC. Its translation is CASSLTSGGNDEQFF.

This rearrangement joins TRBV10-3 to TRBJ2-2; 8 bases line up with TRBD1. This CDR3 spans 14 amino acids. V shed 8 bases, J shed 10 bases, and the junction held 12 bases outside the gene matches. The germline V gene has CDR1 ENHRY and CDR2 SYGVKD. The CDR3: CAIGRQGNAEELFF. The CDR3 DNA sequence: TGTGCCATCGGTAGACAGGGGAACGCCGAGGAGCTGTTTTTT.

This clonotype has more than one count but fewer than ten. The gene calls are TRBV6-5 and TRBJ2-2, with D unresolved. The CDR3 loop spans 11 amino acids. Germline assignment: CDR1 MNHEY and CDR2 SVGAGI. Trimming stripped 7 bases from V and 6 bases from J, with 6 bases between. The CDR3 sequence: CASNLSGELFF. The CDR3 DNA follows: TGTGCCAGCAACCTTTCCGGGGAGCTGTTTTTT.

In regard to this clonotype: A much larger clone differs from this one at a single base, so this may be a read error. The J gene is TRBJ2-1, the V gene TRBV4-2; D possibly corresponds to TRBD2 (7 bases). Germline V gene data show CDR1 as LGHNA and CDR2 as YNFKEQ. V was pared by 4 bases and J by 1 base, with 17 bases between. The CDR3 runs to 17 residues. In DNA, the CDR3 is TGTGCCAGCAGCCGGGGGGCTGGGGGGGATTCCTACAATGAGCAGTTCTTC. Its translation: CASSRGAGGDSYNEQFF.

This clonotype was recorded at least ten times. The chain has TRBV29-1 and TRBJ1-5, with 9 bases identical to TRBD1. The V and J ends lost 7 bases and 3 bases, in that order; junction bases with no gene match: 7. The CDR3 has 14 residues. CDR1 SQVTM and CDR2 ANQGSEA come from the germline V gene. The CDR3 here is CSDRRDRDNQPQHF. CDR3 in DNA: TGCAGCGATCGCCGGGACAGGGACAATCAGCCCCAGCATTTT.

The rearrangement joins TRBV5-4 to TRBJ2-3, with a weak D call TRBD2 (6 bases). Trimming removed 5 bases at V and 4 bases at J, with 8 bases between. Per the germline V gene, CDR1 is SGHNT and CDR2 is YYREEE (reference sequence). CDR3 length: 12 residues. CDR3 amino acids: CASRRDSDTQYF. In DNA form, the CDR3 reads TGTGCCAGCAGGCGGGACTCAGATACGCAGTATTTT.

There are many counts of this clonotype. The chain uses TRBV6-5 and TRBJ2-2; possibly TRBD2 for D (6 bases). The CDR3 spans 12 residues. Germline V gene data show CDR1 as MNHEY and CDR2 as SVGAGI. V lost 5 bases, J lost 5 bases, and 6 bases lay in between. The CDR3 bases are TGTGCCAGCAGTCGGGGGACCGGGGAGCTGTTTTTT. Its translation is CASSRGTGELFF.

This chain links TRBV5-6 with TRBJ2-7, with 10 bases identical to TRBD2. J gave up 4 bases and V 1 base, and 11 bases lay outside the gene matches. This CDR3 is 17 amino acids long. CDR1 SGHDT and CDR2 YYEEEE come from the germline V gene. This CDR3 reads CASSLISASGRSYEQYF. CDR3 DNA: TGTGCCAGCAGCTTGATCTCTGCTAGCGGGAGAAGTTACGAGCAGTACTTC.